Listed below are T cell receptor beta chains from one sample, sequenced in a study of T-cell reconstitution after alpha-beta-depleted transplantation in children. TCRdb ran MiXCR on the PCR reads and lists one entry per CDR3 protein. Of 200,000 to 250,000 distinct CDR3 sequences listed, roughly 10% are singletons. Sample: PBMCs from the stem cell graft donor, taken from the stem cell graft. These receptors were obtained from a human donor who donated a stem cell graft to a child with acute lymphoblastic leukemia. The CDR3 runs from the conserved cysteine through the conserved F or W. A D gene is named only where the DNA matches it firmly. Some rows have no size entry. The others give once, few or many, or a class for an expanded clone.

clone_size	d_call	v_call	j_call	cdr3_aa	cdr3_nt
.	TRBD2	TRBV11-2	TRBJ2-2	CASSDTGTSGGIYTGELFF	TGTGCCAGCAGCGACACCGGGACTAGCGGGGGGATCTACACCGGGGAGCTGTTTTTT
few	.	TRBV4-2	TRBJ1-1	CASSQDWGLGVNTEAFF	TGTGCCAGCAGCCAAGACTGGGGGCTGGGGGTGAACACTGAAGCTTTCTTT
few	.	TRBV6-5	TRBJ1-1	CASAIVGLGTEAFF	TGTGCCAGCGCGATAGTGGGTTTGGGCACTGAAGCTTTCTTT
.	.	TRBV6-2/TRBV6-3	TRBJ2-6	CASSYPQGSGANVLTF	TGTGCCAGCAGTTACCCACAGGGATCCGGGGCCAACGTCCTGACTTTC
few	.	TRBV27	TRBJ2-3	CASSLGGQPSDTQYF	TGTGCCAGCAGTTTGGGTGGGCAACCCTCAGATACGCAGTATTTT
.	.	TRBV20-1	TRBJ2-5	CSARVNPARETQYF	TGCAGTGCTAGAGTCAACCCGGCGAGGGAGACCCAGTACTTC
.	.	TRBV12-3/TRBV12-4	TRBJ2-3	CASRPSWGTDTQYF	TGTGCCAGCCGTCCCTCATGGGGCACAGATACGCAGTATTTT
many	.	TRBV6-2/TRBV6-3	TRBJ2-3	CASSSSTTRTDTQYF	.
many	TRBD2	TRBV20-1	TRBJ2-3	CSAISSGGDTQGDTQYF	TGCAGTGCTATTTCTAGCGGGGGAGATACACAGGGAGATACGCAGTATTTT
many	.	TRBV7-9	TRBJ1-1	CASSSRVIEAFF	TGTGCCAGCAGTTCCCGGGTCATTGAAGCTTTCTTT
many	.	TRBV7-8	TRBJ1-4	CASSLGNEKLFF	TGTGCCAGCAGCTTAGGGAATGAAAAACTGTTTTTT
.	.	TRBV6-5	TRBJ1-3	CASSLRAQGSGNTIYF	TGTGCCAGCAGTTTACGCGCCCAGGGTAGTGGAAACACCATATATTTT
.	TRBD2	TRBV5-1	TRBJ2-1	CASSLRSGTRSYNEQFF	TGCGCCAGCAGCCTTCGGAGCGGGACGCGCTCCTACAATGAGCAGTTCTTC
.	.	TRBV7-2	TRBJ2-2	CASSQEGWSGELFF	TGTGCCAGCAGTCAAGAGGGGTGGAGCGGGGAGCTGTTTTTT
few	TRBD1	TRBV6-5	TRBJ2-5	CASSYMGQGPEETQYF	TGTGCCAGCAGTTATATGGGACAGGGCCCTGAGGAGACCCAGTACTTC
many	TRBD2	TRBV11-2	TRBJ2-1	CASSLGLAGSDEQFF	TGTGCCAGCAGCTTAGGACTAGCGGGGTCAGATGAGCAGTTCTTC
.	TRBD1	TRBV7-8	TRBJ2-6	CASSKSDRGLGANVLTF	TGTGCCAGCAGCAAAAGTGACAGGGGGCTTGGGGCCAACGTCCTGACTTTC
.	.	TRBV29-1	TRBJ1-4	CSVEGRGGLFF	TGCAGCGTTGAAGGGAGGGGGGGACTGTTTTTT
.	TRBD2	TRBV12-3/TRBV12-4	TRBJ2-5	CASRQTSGGRGTQYF	TGTGCCAGCAGGCAAACTAGCGGGGGGAGGGGGACCCAGTACTTC
many	TRBD1	TRBV24-1	TRBJ2-2	CAARQGNTGELFF	TGTGCCGCCCGACAGGGAAACACCGGGGAGCTGTTTTTT
.	TRBD1	TRBV20-1	TRBJ1-2	CSALRPDRGLNGYTF	TGCAGTGCTCTAAGGCCCGACAGGGGGCTAAATGGCTACACCTTC
.	TRBD1	TRBV18	TRBJ2-7	CAKLKGTAPFSYEQYF	TGTGCCAAGCTCAAGGGGACAGCGCCCTTTTCCTACGAGCAGTACTTC
many	TRBD1	TRBV10-3	TRBJ1-6	CAISGGQGVANSPLHF	TGTGCCATCAGTGGAGGACAGGGGGTAGCTAATTCACCCCTCCACTTT
few	.	TRBV27	TRBJ2-3	CASSPRQLITDTQYF	TGTGCCAGCAGTCCACGACAGTTGATCACAGATACGCAGTATTTT
.	TRBD1	TRBV7-2	TRBJ2-7	CASSSWTGSYEQYF	TGTGCCAGCAGCTCCTGGACAGGATCCTACGAGCAGTACTTC
few	.	TRBV28	TRBJ1-5	CASSSRGASQPQHF	TGTGCCAGCAGTTCACGGGGAGCAAGCCAGCCCCAGCATTTT
.	.	TRBV11-2	TRBJ2-5	CASSSWIQETQYF	TGTGCCAGCAGCTCATGGATCCAAGAGACCCAGTACTTC
many	.	TRBV20-1	TRBJ1-3	CSARGTDNTIYF	TGCAGTGCTAGGGGGACTGATAACACCATATATTTT
few	.	TRBV12-3/TRBV12-4	TRBJ2-5	CASSPSLASGLGETQYF	TGTGCCAGCAGTCCGAGTTTAGCGAGCGGCCTAGGGGAGACCCAGTACTTC
many	TRBD2	TRBV18	TRBJ2-3	CASSPRTSGGTDTQYF	TGTGCCAGCTCACCAAGGACTAGCGGGGGCACAGATACGCAGTATTTT
few	.	TRBV6-1	TRBJ1-1	CASSEMGRGQKGFF	TGTGCCAGCAGTGAAATGGGGCGGGGGCAGAAAGGTTTCTTT
.	.	TRBV20-1	TRBJ2-7	CSANYRHPRGEQYF	TGCAGTGCTAACTACCGGCATCCCCGAGGAGAGCAGTACTTC
few	.	TRBV20-1	TRBJ2-3	CSARGARGHSTDTQYF	TGCAGTGCTAGAGGAGCGCGGGGCCACTCCACAGATACGCAGTATTTT